This TCR beta chain is from a study of shared clonotypes between healthy human individuals. Study overall: A couple of women and a few men aged 18 to 49 served as donors.

Trimming left V 1 base short and J 8 bases short, with 8 bases between. CDR1 is MDHEN, CDR2 SYDVKM, per germline. This CDR3 is built from 12 residues. Deep was the level at which the assay was run. Here immunoSEQ multiplex PCR was the method, and the copy in TCRdb shows in-frame clones only, minus some. The data contain 950,000 to 1,300,000 clones, around 76% of them singletons. To note about this clone: The antigen remains unidentified.

Broader study findings: Estimated clonotype richness was generally higher in naive than memory subsets.

The rearrangement uses TRBV28 and TRBJ1-2, with D perhaps matching TRBD1 (6 bases). The origin of this receptor is a man between 18 and 29 years old in good health. The sequenced sample was memory CD4+ T cells sorted from blood. As for subset: CD45RA-negative fraction. CDR3 loop: CASSLFDRGYTF. The CDR3 DNA sequence: TGTGCCAGCAGTTTATTCGACAGGGGCTACACCTTC.